This T cell receptor (beta chain) is drawn from a study of T cells in tumors after PD-1 blockade. Study in general: During anti-PD-1 treatment, some patients continued daily vismodegib 150 mg.

Libraries were prepared by immunoSEQ multiplex PCR; TCRdb keeps only in-frame clonotypes and omits some of them. The table has about 59,000 clones, 80% seen once. The CDR3 loop spans 12 amino acids. CDR1 and CDR2 from the germline V gene are SGDLS and YYNGEE. Trimming shortened V by 0 bases and J by 7 bases, and 8 bases separated the two germline ends. To note about this clone: What it recognizes is unknown.

Findings of the study overall: Roughly 40% of tumor TCR clonotypes were also found in blood.

The TCR comes from a human donor with basal cell carcinoma. The sequences come from PBMCs, collected before anti-PD-1 treatment. The chain uses TRBV9 and TRBJ2-7, with a tentative D call TRBD2 (6 bases). The CDR3 sequence is CASSVVGGEQYF. The CDR3 region has the DNA TGTGCCAGCAGCGTAGTCGGAGGGGAGCAGTACTTC.